These 28 T cell receptor beta chains share one sample of origin, sequenced in a study of blood T cell repertoires in COVID-19. The assay was immunoSEQ multiplex PCR, and TCRdb's table has in-frame clones only and misses some. Of roughly 180,000 clones in the sample, roughly 76% were seen once. What was sequenced was peripheral blood. All receptors derive from a woman aged 40 to 50 with COVID-19, enrolled during active disease.

The chain links TRBV30 to TRBJ2-3; TRBD2 matches at 11 bases. The CDR3 has 14 amino acids. The germline CDR1 and CDR2 sequences are GTSNPN and SVGIG (reference sequence). V gave up 1 base and J gave up 10 bases; unmatched junction bases: 7. DNA for the CDR3: TGTGCCTGGAGTGCGACTAGCGGGACATATTCGCAGTATTTT. Its translation is CAWSATSGTYSQYF.

This clone was counted a single time. The rearrangement links TRBV7-9 to TRBJ2-2, with a possible D match to TRBD2 (6 bases). Germline lookup yields CDR1 SEHNR and CDR2 FQNEAQ (reference sequence). Between the trimmed V and J ends, which lost 7 bases and 5 bases, there was a span of 14 bases. The length of the CDR3 is 14 residues. This chain's CDR3 is CASTLSGETGELFF. The CDR3 region has the DNA TGTGCCAGCACCTTGTCGGGGGAGACCGGGGAGCTGTTTTTT.

This sequence joins TRBV7-3 and TRBJ2-7; the D is unclear. Trimming pared 2 bases from V and 4 bases from J, leaving 9 bases between. CDR3 length equals 13 residues. Germline CDR1 SGHTA, CDR2 FQGTGA. Here the CDR3 DNA reads TGTGCCAGCAGCTTATTAGGCGGATACGAGCAGTACTTC. This gives the protein CASSLLGGYEQYF.

For the CDR3, the DNA is TGTGCCAGCAGCACGGGGACAGCAAATCAGCCCCAGCATTTT. Translation: CASSTGTANQPQHF. The V gene is TRBV11-2, the J gene TRBJ1-5, with TRBD1 identical over 7 bases. After removal of 5 bases from V and 4 bases from J, the junction contained 5 bases not matched to a gene. Per the germline V gene, CDR1 is SGHAT and CDR2 is FQNNGV. The CDR3 loop spans 14 amino acids. Complete variable domain (other parts from reference TRBV11-2 and TRBJ1-5): EAGVAQSPRYKIIEKRQSVAFWCNPISGHATLYWYQQILGQGPKLLIQFQNNGVVDDSQLPKDRFSAERLKGVDSTLKIQPAKLEDSAVYLCASSTGTANQPQHFGDGTRLSIL.

The chain links TRBV23-1 to TRBJ2-7; 7 nucleotides align to TRBD1. TRBV23-1 is sorted into the ORF group, with uncertain function. The CDR3 length is 17 residues. CDR3: CAVIEGTARKTYYEQYV. The DNA for the CDR3 is TGCGCAGTTATAGAAGGGACAGCCAGAAAAACCTACTACGAGCAGTACGTC.

This clone has just one count. The gene calls are TRBV12-3 or TRBV12-4 and TRBJ1-6; 8 bases line up with TRBD1. CDR3 length: 13 amino acids. V lost 7 bases and J lost 10; bases outside the gene matches: 6. The CDR3 region is CASTGQGVSPLHF. Written as DNA, the CDR3 is TGTGCCAGCACTGGACAGGGTGTCTCACCCCTCCACTTT.

The rearrangement uses TRBV19 and TRBJ2-1, with D tentatively TRBD2 (6 bases). Germline V lookup: CDR1 LNHDA, CDR2 SQIVND (reference sequence). The CDR3 is 13 residues long. Trimming removed 9 bases from V and 8 bases from J, with 17 bases in between. The DNA of the CDR3 is TGTGCCAGCAGCTTTACTAGCTTCGATGAGCAGTTCTTC. Residues: CASSFTSFDEQFF.

This clone has just a few counts. The chain joins TRBV7-2 to TRBJ2-3, with D tentatively TRBD1 (5 bases). V lost 5 bases, J lost 6 bases, and 15 bases lay in between. Per germline, CDR1 SGHTA and CDR2 FQGNSA. The CDR3 is made up of 14 amino acids. The chain's CDR3 is CASSPTSQGDTQYF. The CDR3 DNA sequence: TGTGCCAGCAGCCCAACGTCTCAGGGCGATACGCAGTATTTT.

This chain joins TRBV28 and TRBJ1-2; weak D call: TRBD1 (6 bases). In germline, CDR1 is MDHEN, CDR2 SYDVKM. The CDR3 is 13 residues long. Deletions cut 9 bases from V and 5 bases from J, with 16 bases between. The CDR3 reads CASRKQGRYGYTF. Here the CDR3 DNA reads TGTGCCAGTAGAAAACAGGGACGTTATGGCTACACCTTC.

The chain links TRBV6-5 to TRBJ1-1; 11 bases are a match to TRBD1. This CDR3 is 13 amino acids long. The ends lost 9 bases at V and 4 bases at J; junction bases unmatched: 4. Germline V lookup: CDR1 MNHEY, CDR2 SVGAGI. Here the CDR3 reads CASTGTGGTEAFF. The DNA of the CDR3 is TGTGCCAGTACAGGGACAGGGGGCACTGAAGCTTTCTTT.

V usage is TRBV7-8 and J usage is TRBJ2-3; D gene unclear. The germline V gene has CDR1 SGHVS and CDR2 FQNEAQ. There are 14 residues in the CDR3. Trimming cost V 3 bases and J 6 bases, with 13 bases left between them. The CDR3 DNA is TGTGCCAGCAGCTTGGAGAACCCAAGGGATACGCAGTATTTT. It codes for CASSLENPRDTQYF.

The CDR3 nucleotides are TGTGCCAGTAGTATAGATGGTCCGCGGACGAACACCGGGGAGCTGTTTTTT. Encoded protein: CASSIDGPRTNTGELFF. The V gene is TRBV19, the J gene TRBJ2-2; D uncertain. Germline CDR1 reads LNHDA; CDR2 reads SQIVND (reference sequence). V was cut by 0 bases and J by 0 bases, with 11 bases left in between. The CDR3 is 17 amino acids.

In its sample, this clone was seen a few times. The rearrangement uses TRBV6-6 and TRBJ2-7; weak D call: TRBD2 (5 bases). Per germline, CDR1 MNHNY and CDR2 SVGAGI (reference sequence). The CDR3 length is 13 residues. V lost 5 bases, J lost 6 bases, and 14 bases lay in between. CDR3 amino acids: CASSPPTAAEQYF. Here the CDR3 DNA reads TGTGCCAGCAGTCCTCCCACAGCGGCCGAGCAGTACTTC.

J is TRBJ1-1 and V is TRBV27; 7 positions agree with TRBD1. CDR1 is MNHEY, CDR2 SMNVEV, per germline (reference sequence). The CDR3 is made up of 16 amino acids. V lost 5 bases, J lost 1 base, and 10 bases stayed unmatched. The CDR3: CASSPIRQGRNTEAFF. CDR3 in DNA: TGTGCCAGCAGTCCGATCCGACAGGGTAGGAACACTGAAGCTTTCTTT.

This clone was seen only a few times. V and J are TRBV23-1 and TRBJ2-1, with 12 bases fitting TRBD1. TRBV23-1 is recorded as an ORF, its role being uncertain. This CDR3 region has 14 residues. V was pared by 6 bases and J by 10 bases, with 7 bases of the junction left unmatched. CDR3 nucleotide sequence: TGCGCCAGCAGAGGGACAGGGGGCCACTGCGAGCAGTTCTTC. This gives the protein CASRGTGGHCEQFF.

V gene TRBV7-9 combines with J gene TRBJ1-4, with 9 bases fitting TRBD1. V gave up 5 bases and J gave up 3 bases; unmatched junction bases: 7. The CDR3 runs 16 residues. The germline V gene has CDR1 SEHNR and CDR2 FQNEAQ (reference sequence). CDR3 nucleotides: TGTGCCAGCAGCCCGGGACAGGGAACTTCTAATGAAAAACTGTTTTTT. As protein: CASSPGQGTSNEKLFF.

This clone was picked up one time. This chain uses TRBV28 with TRBJ2-1; TRBD2 agrees at 12 bases. Germline trimming cut 5 bases from V and 8 bases from J; bases unmatched to any gene: 4. This CDR3 comprises 14 residues. Per germline, CDR1 MDHEN and CDR2 SYDVKM. This CDR3 reads CASSLAGGVYEQFF. In DNA, the CDR3 is TGTGCCAGCAGTCTAGCGGGAGGGGTCTATGAGCAGTTCTTC.

The chain couples TRBV6-5 to TRBJ2-1, with D perhaps matching TRBD2 (5 bases). Per the germline V gene, CDR1 is MNHEY and CDR2 is SVGAGI. The V end was cut by 10 bases, the J end by 2 bases, with 18 bases between. This CDR3 has 15 amino acids. Here the CDR3 reads CATAGRSGPYNEQFF. CDR3 nucleotide sequence: TGTGCCACCGCCGGGCGGAGCGGCCCCTACAATGAGCAGTTCTTC.

The chain joins TRBV5-4 to TRBJ2-3; 13 bases fit TRBD2. The CDR3 covers 16 residues. Germline-derived CDR1 and CDR2 are SGHNT and YYREEE (reference sequence). The ends lost 5 bases at V and 5 bases at J; junction bases unmatched: 8. This CDR3 is CASSGGTSGEKDTQYF. The CDR3 DNA is TGTGCCAGCAGTGGCGGGACTAGCGGGGAAAAAGATACGCAGTATTTT.

This clone showed up just once. The chain couples TRBV7-9 to TRBJ1-2, with D unclear. V was cut by 1 base and J by 4 bases, with 10 bases left in between. The CDR3 loop spans 14 amino acids. Germline CDR1 SEHNR, CDR2 FQNEAQ (reference sequence). The CDR3 DNA is TGTGCCAGCAGCTTAGACTCGGCGGCCTATGGCTACACCTTC. It is translated as CASSLDSAAYGYTF.

This clone was counted only a few times. The chain links TRBV5-5 to TRBJ1-6, with 10 bases matching TRBD1. This CDR3 is built from 15 residues. Germline V gene data show CDR1 as SGHKS and CDR2 as YYEKEE (reference sequence). Trimming took 4 bases from V and 8 from J; bases not matched to a gene: 6. CDR3 sequence (DNA): TGTGCCAGCAGCACGCAGACAGGGGGCTATTCACCCCTCCACTTT. Translating gives CASSTQTGGYSPLHF.

The gene calls are TRBV2 and TRBJ1-1, with TRBD1 matching over 8 bases. With V trimmed by 6 bases and J by 5 bases, 5 bases remained unmatched. Germline CDR1 is SNHLY and CDR2 is FYNNEI. The CDR3 extends over 13 amino acids. The CDR3 sequence is CASRGTGLTEAFF. CDR3 bases: TGTGCCAGCAGAGGGACAGGCCTGACTGAAGCTTTCTTT.

CDR3 coding DNA: TGTGCCAGCAGCCTCCTCAGGGGCACTGAAGCTTTCTTT. It yields the protein CASSLLRGTEAFF. The chain is built from TRBV3-1 (or the pseudogene TRBV3-2) and TRBJ1-1; D may be TRBD1 (6 bases). The V gene's germline CDR1 is LGHDT and CDR2 YNNKEL (reference sequence). CDR3 size: 13 residues. Trimming removed 4 bases from V and 4 bases from J, with 10 bases in between.

J is TRBJ1-2 and V is TRBV6-5; D may be TRBD1 (6 bases). This CDR3 comprises 13 residues. Germline CDR1 MNHEY, CDR2 SVGAGI. The V end lost 6 bases, the J end lost 3 bases, and 11 bases lay between the germline ends. As DNA, the CDR3 is TGTGCCAGCAGCCCAGGGGCCCACTATGGCTACACCTTC. Encoded protein: CASSPGAHYGYTF.

The chain combines TRBV7-3 with TRBJ1-6; D remains unclear. V lost 0 bases to trimming and J lost 7 bases, with 10 bases between them. Per the germline V gene, CDR1 is SGHTA and CDR2 is FQGTGA. This CDR3 has 15 residues. DNA of the CDR3: TGTGCCAGCAGCTTAACCAGTCAGAGGAATTCACCCCTCCACTTT. Residues: CASSLTSQRNSPLHF. Full variable domain (remainder filled in from reference TRBV7-3 and TRBJ1-6): GAGVSQTPSNKVTEKGKYVELRCDPISGHTALYWYRQSLGQGPEFLIYFQGTGAADDSGLPNDRFFAVRPEGSVSTLKIQRTERGDSAVYLCASSLTSQRNSPLHFGNGTRLTVT.

The rearrangement joins TRBV7-2 to TRBJ2-1; weak D call: TRBD1 (5 bases). The V gene lost 1 base and the J gene lost 6 bases, with 7 bases spanning the gap. The CDR3 covers 13 residues. Germline V gene data show CDR1 as SGHTA and CDR2 as FQGNSA. The CDR3 bases are TGTGCCAGCAGCTTAGGGACATTCAATGAGCAGTTCTTC. This codes for CASSLGTFNEQFF.

A few counts support this clone. V is TRBV19 and J is TRBJ1-5; D perhaps matches TRBD1 (5 bases). V was shortened by 7 bases and J by 4 bases, with 17 bases between the two germline ends. Looked up from germline, CDR1 is LNHDA and CDR2 is SQIVND (reference sequence). The CDR3 length is 15 residues. This CDR3 reads CASTPVAGINQPQHF. The DNA of the CDR3 is TGTGCCAGTACTCCGGTGGCAGGGATTAATCAGCCCCAGCATTTT. Based on the CDR3 plus reference TRBV19 and TRBJ1-5, the full variable domain is DGGITQSPKYLFRKEGQNVTLSCEQNLNHDAMYWYRQDPGQGLRLIYYSQIVNDFQKGDIAEGYSVSREKKESFPLTVTSAQKNPTAFYLCASTPVAGINQPQHFGDGTRLSIL.

The chain employs TRBV3-1 (or the pseudogene TRBV3-2) and TRBJ1-3, with D maybe TRBD1 (6 bases). This CDR3 has 16 residues. Germline-derived CDR1 and CDR2 are LGHDT and YNNKEL (reference sequence). V shed 5 bases and J shed 4 bases, with 18 bases lying between them. The CDR3 DNA reads TGTGCCAGCAGCAGCCGTGGGGACACCCTCGGAAACACCATATATTTT. It translates to CASSSRGDTLGNTIYF.